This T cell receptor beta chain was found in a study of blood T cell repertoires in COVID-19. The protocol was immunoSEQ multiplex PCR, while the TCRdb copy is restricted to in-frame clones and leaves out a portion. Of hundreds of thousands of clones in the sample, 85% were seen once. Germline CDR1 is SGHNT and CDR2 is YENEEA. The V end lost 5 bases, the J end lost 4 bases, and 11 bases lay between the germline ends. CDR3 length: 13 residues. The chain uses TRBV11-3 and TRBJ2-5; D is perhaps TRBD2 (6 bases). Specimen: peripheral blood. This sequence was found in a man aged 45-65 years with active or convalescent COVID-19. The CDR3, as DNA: TGTGCCAGCAGCCGGGAGTCGGGAGAGACCCAGTACTTC. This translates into CASSRESGETQYF.